The rows below give T cell receptor beta chains drawn from one sample of a study of Graves' ophthalmopathy and Graves' hyperthyroidism. One entry per CDR3 protein, called by TCRdb with MiXCR from the multiplex PCR reads. The sample lists about 550,000 distinct CDR3 sequences, about two fifths occurring once. The specimen was peripheral blood or thyroid tissue (not recorded which). All receptors derive from an adult man with Graves' hyperthyroidism. Each CDR3 is given with its conserved first and last residue.

cdr3_length	v_call	j_call	cdr3_aa
13	TRBV29-1	TRBJ1-1	CSVGAAWGTEAFF
14	TRBV12-3/TRBV12-4	TRBJ1-2	CASSWTGANYGYTF
13	TRBV18	TRBJ2-7	CASSRALDDEQYF
15	TRBV15	TRBJ1-4	CATSRGGGDNEKLFF
15	TRBV18	TRBJ2-5	CASSPPGTRQETQYF
16	TRBV2	TRBJ1-1	CANLPGAISMNTEAFF
13	TRBV6-5	TRBJ2-7	CASSNLLGYEQYF
18	TRBV7-6	TRBJ2-5	CASSLVRPAGGRQETQYF
12	TRBV7-8	TRBJ2-5	CASSMIRETQYF
15	TRBV10-3	TRBJ1-1	CASSGPRVFYTEAFF
16	TRBV6-5	TRBJ1-4	CASSRGQGSYSEKLFF
12	TRBV20-1	.	CSASGGGDEQFF
13	TRBV6-6	TRBJ1-1	CASRVAGQTEAFF
18	TRBV12-3/TRBV12-4	TRBJ2-5	CATSRSTSGGAGWETQYF
14	TRBV6-1	TRBJ1-2	CASRQTGTGAGYTF
14	TRBV2	.	CASKTPDSPGEQFF
17	TRBV2	TRBJ2-6	CASAKRLPGGGANVLTF
16	TRBV15	TRBJ2-7	CATSSDTGTGSFEQYF
13	TRBV9	TRBJ1-1	CASSVQGAVGAFF
13	TRBV20-1	TRBJ2-2	CSAQQGANGELFF
16	TRBV5-1	TRBJ1-2	CASSLALAGVNYGYTF